Presented here are 31 T cell receptor beta chains from one specimen sequenced in a study of Graves' ophthalmopathy and Graves' hyperthyroidism. RNA transcripts served as template for amplifying TCR beta CDR3 sequences. First-round RT-PCR employed HTBI primers, with a second-round multiplex PCR after it. One entry per CDR3 protein, called by TCRdb with MiXCR from the multiplex PCR reads. The sample lists roughly 410,000 distinct CDR3 sequences, just over 15% occurring once. Sequenced material: peripheral blood. The receptors here all came from a woman between 18 and 29 years old with stable Graves' hyperthyroidism.

This clonotype was observed many times. CDR3 protein: CASSYPGGTNTEAFF. CDR3 nucleotides: TGTGCCAGCAGTTACCCAGGGGGGACCAACACTGAAGCTTTCTTT. The V and J genes are TRBV6-2 or TRBV6-3 and TRBJ1-1; 7 bases map to TRBD1. There are 15 residues in the CDR3. Germline lookup yields CDR1 MNHEY and CDR2 SVGEGT. The ends lost 2 bases at V and 2 bases at J; junction bases unmatched: 5.

This clonotype was seen ten or more times. The J gene is TRBJ1-6, the V gene TRBV2, with a tentative D call TRBD1 (5 bases). Trimming cost V 2 bases and J 10 bases, with 9 bases left between them. CDR1 and CDR2 from the germline V gene are SNHLY and FYNNEI. CDR3 length equals 13 residues. The CDR3: CASSEQGSSPLHF. In DNA form, the CDR3 reads TGTGCCAGCAGTGAACAGGGCAGCTCACCCCTCCACTTT. Full variable domain (missing parts from reference TRBV2 and TRBJ1-6): EPEVTQTPSHQVTQMGQEVILRCVPISNHLYFYWYRQILGQKVEFLVSFYNNEISEKSEIFDDQFSVERPDGSNFTLKIRSTKLEDSAMYFCASSEQGSSPLHFGNGTRLTVT.

This clonotype was seen repeatedly, ten times or more. The chain combines TRBV7-9 with TRBJ2-7; D is unresolved. V gave up 6 bases and J gave up 11 bases, with 20 bases separating them. The CDR3 loop spans 13 amino acids. Germline CDR1 and CDR2: SEHNR and FQNEAQ (reference sequence). In DNA form, the CDR3 reads TGTGCCAGCAGTCAACAGTCTTTACGAGCGAAGTACTTC. Translating gives CASSQQSLRAKYF. Drawing the rest from reference TRBV7-9 and TRBJ2-7, the complete variable domain is DTGVSQNPRHKITKRGQNVTFRCDPISEHNRLYWYRQTLGQGPEFLTYFQNEAQLEKSRLLSDRFSAERPKGSFSTLEIQRTEQGDSAMYLCASSQQSLRAKYFGPGTRLTVT.

In this sample, this clonotype turned up many times. The chain uses TRBV12-5 and TRBJ1-5, with a tentative D call TRBD1 (5 bases). The CDR3 runs to 15 residues. Germline V CDR1 and CDR2: LGHNT, FRNRAP. Trimming took 6 bases from V and 1 from J, leaving 13 bases between them. CDR3 sequence (DNA): TGTGCTAGTGGAAGGGACCGATTCAGCAATCAGCCCCAGCATTTT. Its protein product is CASGRDRFSNQPQHF.

This clonotype was recorded at least ten times. The chain has TRBV6-5 and TRBJ1-1; 9 positions agree with TRBD1. Germline values: CDR1 MNHEY, CDR2 SVGAGI. After removal of 7 bases from V and 4 bases from J, the junction contained 7 bases not matched to a gene. There are 14 residues in the CDR3. The DNA for the CDR3 is TGTGCCAGCATTAAACAGGGGGCGGGCACTGAAGCTTTCTTT. Protein: CASIKQGAGTEAFF.

This clonotype was recorded many times. The chain joins TRBV28 to TRBJ1-5; D is possibly TRBD1 (5 bases). CDR3 length equals 13 residues. V lost 5 bases, J lost 7 bases, and 12 bases lay in between. Per the germline V gene, CDR1 is MDHEN and CDR2 is SYDVKM. CDR3 DNA: TGTGCCAGCAGTCAGGGAAGTGAACAGCCCCAGCATTTT. Translated, it gives CASSQGSEQPQHF.

As to this clonotype: Since a much larger clone is just one base distant, this may be a read error. The rearrangement joins TRBV7-2 to TRBJ1-1; a weak D match, TRBD1 (5 bases). Per germline, CDR1 SGHTA and CDR2 FQGNSA. V was shortened by 5 bases and J by 1 base, with 11 bases between the two germline ends. The CDR3 totals 14 residues. The DNA for the CDR3 is TGTGCCAGCAGCGCCCGACAGAAGAACACTGAAGCTTTCTTT. This gives the protein CASSARQKNTEAFF.

This clonotype was seen at least ten times. The CDR3 loop reads CASSPSWVLNTEAFF. In DNA, the CDR3 is TGTGCCAGCAGCCCCAGTTGGGTCTTGAACACTGAAGCTTTCTTT. This sequence joins TRBV6-1 and TRBJ1-1; D call uncertain. From germline, CDR1 is MNHNS and CDR2 SASEGT. This CDR3 is built from 15 residues. The V end lost 6 bases, the J end lost 0 bases, and 14 bases lay between the germline ends.

This clonotype was detected a few times. The chain couples TRBV9 to TRBJ1-3; a weak D match, TRBD1 (5 bases). Per the germline V gene, CDR1 is SGDLS and CDR2 is YYNGEE. The ends were cut back, 2 bases at V and 1 base at J, with 10 bases in the middle. The CDR3 length is 15 residues. The CDR3 coding sequence is TGTGCCAGCAGCGTTGGGGGGAGATCTGGAAACACCATATATTTT. This sequence encodes CASSVGGRSGNTIYF.

This clonotype has at least ten counts. CDR3: CASGNRVEHLGNTEAFF. CDR3 in DNA: TGTGCCAGTGGAAACAGGGTAGAGCATCTGGGGAACACTGAAGCTTTCTTT. The chain links TRBV19 to TRBJ1-1, with D maybe TRBD1 (6 bases). The CDR3 is 17 amino acids. From germline, CDR1 is LNHDA and CDR2 SQIVND (reference sequence). Trimming took 8 bases from V and 1 from J, leaving 23 bases between them.

This clonotype was seen ten or more times. The V gene is TRBV5-1, the J gene TRBJ1-1; D remains ambiguous. V dropped 3 bases and J dropped 1 base, with 10 bases sitting between them. Per the germline V gene, CDR1 is SGHRS and CDR2 is YFSETQ. There are 14 residues in the CDR3. The CDR3 region has the DNA TGCGCCAGCAGCTCCTTGGCAACGAACACTGAAGCTTTCTTT. Protein product: CASSSLATNTEAFF.

There are many counts of this clonotype. The genes are TRBV20-1 and TRBJ2-7; possible D gene TRBD2, 6 bases. Germline CDR1 is DFQATT and CDR2 is SNEGSKA (reference sequence). This CDR3 is 14 amino acids long. V lost 5 bases to trimming and J lost 2 bases, with 16 bases between them. CDR3 in DNA: TGCAGTGCTTACGCGGGACTGCAGCCCTACGAGCAGTACTTC. As protein: CSAYAGLQPYEQYF.

This clonotype was detected only a few times. Given a much more abundant clone one base away, this may be a read error. The chain couples TRBV6-5 to TRBJ2-7; 8 bases line up with TRBD2. J was trimmed by 0 bases and V by 2 bases; bases with no gene match: 3. This CDR3 is 15 amino acids long. Germline lookup yields CDR1 MNHEY and CDR2 SVGAGI. The CDR3 loop is CASSYSGRDSYEQYF. CDR3 nucleotide sequence: TGTGCCAGCAGTTACAGCGGGAGAGACTCCTACGAGCAGTACTTC.

V gene TRBV28 combines with J gene TRBJ2-7; tentative D call: TRBD1 (6 bases). Trimming removed 9 bases at V and 1 base at J, with 13 bases between. Germline V CDR1 and CDR2: MDHEN, SYDVKM. The CDR3 has 13 residues. The CDR3 DNA reads TGTGCCAGTGCCCGGGACACTTCCTACGAGCAGTACTTC. This translates into CASARDTSYEQYF.

Note on this clonotype: This sequence may be a read error, since a much larger clone differs from it by one base. V and J are TRBV20-1 and TRBJ2-2; 9 positions match TRBD1. From germline, CDR1 is DFQATT and CDR2 SNEGSKA (reference sequence). CDR3 size: 16 residues. The CDR3 nucleotides read TGCAGTGCTAGAGCACAGGGGGCCGTGACCGCCGGGGAGCTGTGTTTT. This codes for CSARAQGAVTAGELCF.

This clonotype was recorded at least ten times. V usage is TRBV20-1 and J usage is TRBJ1-2, with D perhaps matching TRBD1 (5 bases). Trimming removed 2 bases from V and 4 bases from J, with 20 bases in between. CDR1 DFQATT and CDR2 SNEGSKA come from the germline V gene (reference sequence). The CDR3 runs 16 residues. Written as DNA, the CDR3 is TGCAGTGCTAGAATCCCCAAAACAGGTCCTGTCTATGGCTACACCTTC. This codes for CSARIPKTGPVYGYTF.

The chain uses TRBV20-1 and TRBJ2-1; 8 nucleotides align to TRBD2. V was clipped by 6 bases and J by 9 bases; unmatched bases: 13. Per germline, CDR1 DFQATT and CDR2 SNEGSKA (reference sequence). This CDR3 is built from 14 residues. CDR3 DNA: TGCAGTGCCCTGGGGGCTAGCGGGCGGACTGAGCAGTTCTTC. As protein: CSALGASGRTEQFF.

This clonotype was seen once. A much larger clone differs by one base, so this may be a read error. This sequence joins TRBV24-1 and TRBJ2-5, with TRBD2 as a possible D gene (5 bases). The CDR3 has 16 amino acids. The germline CDR1 and CDR2 sequences are KGHDR and SFDVKD. V dropped 2 bases and J dropped 5 bases, with 17 bases sitting between them. This chain's CDR3 is CATSDSELVLGETQYF. The CDR3 nucleotides read TGTGCCACCAGTGATTCAGAACTAGTCCTAGGCGAGACCCAGTACTTC.

V gene TRBV12-3 or TRBV12-4 combines with J gene TRBJ2-2; D not resolved. Trimming removed 3 bases at V and 6 bases at J, with 8 bases between. This CDR3 has 13 amino acids. Here the CDR3 DNA reads TGTGCCAGCAGTTTGGTTCTAGCCGGGGAGCTGTTTTTT. This sequence encodes CASSLVLAGELFF.

This clonotype has a count of ten or more. V and J are TRBV10-3 and TRBJ2-6; 9 bases agree with TRBD1. This CDR3 is 16 amino acids long. Per germline, CDR1 ENHRY and CDR2 SYGVKD. Germline trimming cut 5 bases from V and 0 bases from J; bases unmatched to any gene: 2. CDR3 nucleotides: TGTGCCATCAGTAAGACAGGGGGCTCTGGGGCCAACGTCCTGACTTTC. Translated: CAISKTGGSGANVLTF.

Many counts were recorded for this clonotype. The chain is built from TRBV5-1 and TRBJ2-2, with no clear D. The CDR3 consists of 15 residues. Per germline, CDR1 SGHRS and CDR2 YFSETQ. Deletions cut 1 base from V and 2 bases from J, with 9 bases between. In nucleotides, the CDR3 is TGCGCCAGCAGCTTGCGTCAGACCAACACCGGGGAGCTGTTTTTT. It is translated as CASSLRQTNTGELFF.

Written as DNA, the CDR3 is TGTGCCAGCAGTTTAGCGCTAACTAGCGGGGGTCCCTACGAGCAGTACTTC. It encodes CASSLALTSGGPYEQYF. This rearrangement joins TRBV12-3 or TRBV12-4 to TRBJ2-7, with TRBD2 matching over 11 bases. The CDR3 length is 17 residues. V dropped 0 bases and J dropped 2; count of bases not matched to a gene: 6.

This clonotype has ten or more counts. The chain links TRBV9 to TRBJ2-5; 12 bases match TRBD2. J lost 3 bases, V lost 0 bases, and 0 bases had no gene match. The germline V gene has CDR1 SGDLS and CDR2 YYNGEE. CDR3 length: 15 amino acids. The CDR3 protein is CASSVGTSGEETQYF. The CDR3 bases are TGTGCCAGCAGCGTAGGGACTAGCGGGGAAGAGACCCAGTACTTC.

This rearrangement joins TRBV7-8 to TRBJ1-4; D uncertain. The germline gives CDR1 SGHVS, CDR2 FQNEAQ. V lost 5 bases and J 4 bases, leaving 11 bases between the germline ends. The CDR3 totals 14 residues. This CDR3 reads CASSPTESNEKLFF. CDR3 sequence (DNA): TGTGCCAGCAGCCCCACAGAGAGTAATGAAAAACTGTTTTTT.

The table lists this clonotype with many counts. J is TRBJ2-7 and V is TRBV29-1, with 8 bases that match TRBD1. Germline CDR1 is SQVTM and CDR2 is ANQGSEA. With 5 bases clipped from V and 7 bases from J, the junction kept 10 bases outside the gene matches. The CDR3 covers 13 residues. The CDR3 here is CSVLPGQAIEQYF. CDR3 in DNA: TGCAGCGTTCTACCGGGACAGGCGATAGAGCAGTACTTC.

The chain is built from TRBV12-5 and TRBJ2-7, with D possibly TRBD1 on 6 matching bases. Deletions cut 8 bases from V and 3 bases from J, with 20 bases between. Germline V gives CDR1 LGHNT, CDR2 FRNRAP. The CDR3 spans 15 residues. In DNA form, the CDR3 reads TGTGCTAGTTCGGTAGTTTCCAACAGGGTCTACGAGCAGTACTTC. This translates into CASSVVSNRVYEQYF.

The chain joins TRBV19 to TRBJ2-7; TRBD1 matches at 9 bases. After removal of 5 bases from V and 6 bases from J, the junction contained 14 bases not matched to a gene. This CDR3 has 16 amino acids. Germline loops: CDR1 LNHDA, CDR2 SQIVND (reference sequence). The chain's CDR3 is CASSALGTGTLLEQYF. The CDR3 DNA sequence: TGTGCCAGTAGTGCGCTGGGGACAGGGACATTACTCGAGCAGTACTTC.

The V gene is TRBV6-1, the J gene TRBJ2-7, with 9 bases that match TRBD2. With 6 bases clipped from V and 3 bases from J, the junction kept 9 bases outside the gene matches. From germline, CDR1 is MNHNS and CDR2 SASEGT. This CDR3 has 15 amino acids. The CDR3 reads CASSDSGGQSYEQYF. The DNA for the CDR3 is TGTGCCAGCAGCGATAGCGGGGGACAGAGCTACGAGCAGTACTTC.

In its sample, this clonotype was seen many times. The J gene is TRBJ2-7, the V gene TRBV12-3 or TRBV12-4, with 11 bases fitting TRBD2. V was clipped by 3 bases and J by 7 bases; unmatched bases: 11. The CDR3 consists of 16 residues. The CDR3 bases are TGTGCCAGCAGTTTGCTAGCGGGGGGCCCCAGTGTAGAGCAGTACTTC. It codes for CASSLLAGGPSVEQYF.

The sample holds many counts of this clonotype. The V call is TRBV10-2, the J call TRBJ1-2, with TRBD1 as a possible D gene (5 bases). CDR1 and CDR2 from the germline V gene are WSHSY and SAAADI. The CDR3 totals 13 residues. V lost 7 bases and J lost 9, with 18 bases in between. The CDR3 coding sequence is TGCGCCAGCACCCAGGGCCTGACTATGAGCTACACCTTC. It yields the protein CASTQGLTMSYTF.

There are many counts of this clonotype. This chain connects TRBV5-1 to TRBJ1-3; the D gene is possibly TRBD1 (6 bases). V was shortened by 0 bases and J by 2 bases, with 9 bases between the two germline ends. The germline CDR1 and CDR2 sequences are SGHRS and YFSETQ. The CDR3 length is 15 residues. The CDR3 loop is CASSLGQAPGNTIYF. The CDR3 region has the DNA TGCGCCAGCAGCTTGGGACAGGCACCTGGAAACACCATATATTTT.